What follows are 23 T cell receptor beta chains derived from one specimen sequenced in a study of cytomegalovirus exposure and HLA in healthy donors. The study ran its PCR with 60 Vbeta and 13 Jbeta primers. Measured with immunoSEQ multiplex PCR; TCRdb has only the in-frame clones, and not every one. The sample shows approximately 100,000 clones, approximately 79% of them seen only once. The material sequenced was PBMCs. These receptors originate from a male donor in good health and CMV-seronegative.

The CDR3 protein is CASSFRVSSTDTQYF. CDR3 coding DNA: TGCGCCAGCAGCTTTCGAGTTTCTAGCACAGATACGCAGTATTTT. The chain recombines TRBV5-1 with TRBJ2-3; no firm D call. The ends were cut back, 2 bases at V and 0 bases at J, with 10 bases in the middle. The CDR3 loop spans 15 amino acids. CDR1 and CDR2 from the germline V gene are SGHRS and YFSETQ.

This chain connects TRBV19 to TRBJ2-1, with D possibly matching TRBD2 (5 bases). V lost 6 bases and J lost 9, with 15 bases in between. CDR3 length: 13 residues. Germline V gene data show CDR1 as LNHDA and CDR2 as SQIVND (reference sequence). The CDR3 is CASSAKVEVEQFF. CDR3 nucleotides: TGTGCCAGTAGCGCAAAAGTGGAGGTTGAGCAGTTCTTC.

This chain links TRBV27 with TRBJ2-7, with a possible D match to TRBD2 (6 bases). Germline CDR1 MNHEY, CDR2 SMNVEV (reference sequence). Trimming pared 3 bases from V and 4 bases from J, leaving 19 bases between. This CDR3 contains 16 residues. DNA for the CDR3: TGTGCCAGCAGTTTGACGATCACCGGGACTGTGTACGAGCAGTACTTC. This gives the protein CASSLTITGTVYEQYF.

V and J are TRBV21-1 and TRBJ2-7; TRBD1 is the table's D call, not checked against the DNA. TRBV21-1 is listed as a pseudogene. CDR3 length: 17 residues. DNA of the CDR3: TGTGCCAGCGGCCACGCCGTCTGGGGCCGTACTTTCTACGAGCAGTACTTC. It yields the protein CASGHAVWGRTFYEQYF.

The V gene is TRBV7-6, the J gene TRBJ2-7, with TRBD1 as a possible D gene (6 bases). Germline assignment: CDR1 SGHVS and CDR2 FNYEAQ. The ends were cut back, 5 bases at V and 5 bases at J, with 16 bases in the middle. The CDR3 contains 14 residues. The CDR3 loop is CASSQGTKSDEQYF. The CDR3 nucleotides are TGTGCCAGCAGCCAAGGGACAAAAAGTGACGAGCAGTACTTC.

The genes are TRBV15 and TRBJ1-5; D might be TRBD1 (6 bases). Trimming cost V 2 bases and J 1 base, with 12 bases left between them. The CDR3 has 16 residues. Per the germline V gene, CDR1 is LNHNV and CDR2 is YYDKDF (reference sequence). CDR3: CATSRSKGTSNQPQHF. CDR3 sequence (DNA): TGTGCCACCAGCAGATCGAAAGGGACAAGCAATCAGCCCCAGCATTTT. The complete variable domain, with remaining parts taken from reference TRBV15 and TRBJ1-5, reads DAMVIQNPRYQVTQFGKPVTLSCSQTLNHNVMYWYQQKSSQAPKLLFHYYDKDFNNEADTPDNFQSRRPNTSFCFLDIRSPGLGDTAMYLCATSRSKGTSNQPQHFGDGTRLSIL.

The rearrangement links TRBV4-1 to TRBJ2-3; TRBD2 matches at 10 bases. Per germline, CDR1 MGHRA and CDR2 YSYEKL. The CDR3 has 16 amino acids. Losses at the gene ends were 4 bases for V and 2 bases for J; bases not matched to a gene: 6. CDR3 nucleotide sequence: TGCGCCAGCAGCCCGCAACTAGCGGGATCCACAGATACGCAGTATTTT. This gives the protein CASSPQLAGSTDTQYF.

This CDR3 is CASSLGGGQLPHLEQYF. CDR3 DNA sequence: TGTGCCAGCAGCCTCGGGGGGGGCCAATTGCCCCATTTAGAGCAGTACTTC. The chain joins TRBV27 to TRBJ2-7; 8 nucleotides agree with TRBD2. Germline CDR1 MNHEY, CDR2 SMNVEV (reference sequence). The CDR3 is 17 amino acids. J lost 7 bases, V lost 6 bases, and 20 bases had no gene match.

This clone turned up a few times. Compared with germline, one end of the junction differs, possibly owing to a read error. V usage is TRBV7-9 and J usage is TRBJ2-7, with TRBD1 as a possible D gene (6 bases). The V gene's germline CDR1 is SEHNR and CDR2 FQNEAQ (reference sequence). The CDR3 is made up of 12 amino acids. CDR3 loop: CSSRWDNYEQYF. The DNA for the CDR3 is TGTTCCAGCAGGTGGGACAACTACGAGCAGTACTTC.

The J gene is TRBJ1-1, the V gene TRBV7-9; D perhaps matches TRBD1 (6 bases). CDR3 length: 14 amino acids. The germline gives CDR1 SEHNR, CDR2 FQNEAQ (reference sequence). V shed 1 base and J shed 8 bases, with 14 bases lying between them. CDR3 coding DNA: TGTGCCAGCAGCTTAGAGGGGCAGGGGCGCGAAGCTTTCTTT. Its protein is CASSLEGQGREAFF.

This chain uses TRBV12-2 with TRBJ2-7; the D call of TRBD2 is as the table states it, not checked on the DNA. TRBV12-2 constitutes a pseudogene. The length of the CDR3 is 17 residues. As DNA, the CDR3 is TGTGCAAGTCGCTTAGCTAGACTAGCGGGACTCTCCTACGAGCAGTACTTC. It translates to CASRLARLAGLSYEQYF.

J is TRBJ2-7 and V is TRBV6-5; 8 nucleotides agree with TRBD2. V shed 2 bases and J 0 bases; nucleotides not matched to a gene: 6. Germline V CDR1 and CDR2: MNHEY, SVGAGI. The CDR3 length is 16 residues. CDR3 loop: CASSYRSSGSSYEQYF. The CDR3 coding sequence is TGTGCCAGCAGTTACCGATCAAGCGGGAGCTCCTACGAGCAGTACTTC.

This sequence joins TRBV2 and TRBJ2-1, with 7 bases identical to TRBD1. J gave up 2 bases and V 5 bases, and 6 bases lay outside the gene matches. The CDR3 runs to 15 residues. The germline gives CDR1 SNHLY, CDR2 FYNNEI. The CDR3 coding sequence is TGTGCCAGCAGTCGCGACAGGGTGACCTACAATGAGCAGTTCTTC. Protein product: CASSRDRVTYNEQFF.

This clone was recorded once. The V call is TRBV2, the J call TRBJ2-1, with D uncertain. The CDR3 extends over 17 amino acids. Trimming cost V 6 bases and J 0 bases, with 18 bases left between them. Germline CDR1 is SNHLY and CDR2 is FYNNEI. CDR3 coding DNA: TGTGCCAGCAGCTATAGACTCCTTTTAAGCTCCTACAATGAGCAGTTCTTC. Its translation is CASSYRLLLSSYNEQFF.

The chain has TRBV15 and TRBJ1-2; D possibly corresponds to TRBD1 (5 bases). V lost 2 bases, J lost 6 bases, and 13 bases lay in between. CDR1 is LNHNV and CDR2 is YYDKDF in the germline V gene (reference sequence). The CDR3 loop spans 14 amino acids. Here the CDR3 reads CATSRLGGSDGYTF. In DNA form, the CDR3 reads TGTGCCACCAGCAGATTGGGGGGGTCGGATGGCTACACCTTC.

J is TRBJ2-7 and V is TRBV19; maybe TRBD2 (5 bases). CDR1 and CDR2 from the germline V gene are LNHDA and SQIVND (reference sequence). Trimming took 2 bases from V and 3 from J, leaving 14 bases between them. The CDR3 runs 15 residues. This CDR3 reads CASSIRGAGHYEQYF. The DNA of the CDR3 is TGTGCCAGTAGTATACGGGGAGCTGGCCACTACGAGCAGTACTTC.

The rearrangement links TRBV27 to TRBJ2-7; 8 bases agree with TRBD2. Germline V gene data show CDR1 as MNHEY and CDR2 as SMNVEV (reference sequence). This CDR3 is built from 15 residues. With 9 bases clipped from V and 1 base from J, the junction kept 11 bases outside the gene matches. The chain's CDR3 is CASRSMASGSYEQYF. CDR3 sequence (DNA): TGTGCCAGTAGGTCTATGGCTAGCGGGTCCTACGAGCAGTACTTC.

The rearrangement uses TRBV10-3 and TRBJ2-1, with 9 bases identical to TRBD1. J was trimmed by 0 bases and V by 11 bases; bases with no gene match: 5. Germline assignment: CDR1 ENHRY and CDR2 SYGVKD. The CDR3 totals 14 residues. The CDR3 is CAASTGGSYNEQFF. In DNA form, the CDR3 reads TGTGCCGCCTCGACAGGGGGCTCCTACAATGAGCAGTTCTTC.

The chain is built from TRBV19 and TRBJ2-5, with TRBD2 as a possible D gene (6 bases). Deletions cut 4 bases from V and 7 bases from J, with 19 bases between. This CDR3 is 15 amino acids long. The germline V gene has CDR1 LNHDA and CDR2 SQIVND (reference sequence). The CDR3 coding sequence is TGTGCCAGTAGTACCCTTCGGGGGTTTGGAGGGACCCAGTACTTC. This translates into CASSTLRGFGGTQYF.

The rearrangement links TRBV28 to TRBJ1-1; D is perhaps TRBD1 (5 bases). The CDR3 extends over 10 amino acids. Germline assignment: CDR1 MDHEN and CDR2 SYDVKM. Trimming cost V 8 bases and J 10 bases, with 11 bases left between them. CDR3 DNA: TGTGCCAGCTTAGGGGTAGGAGCTTTCTTT. It translates to CASLGVGAFF.

V is TRBV9 and J is TRBJ1-6; 8 bases line up with TRBD1. CDR3 length equals 16 residues. Per germline, CDR1 SGDLS and CDR2 YYNGEE. Germline trimming cut 4 bases from V and 4 bases from J; bases unmatched to any gene: 7. CDR3: CASSLRDRLYNSPLHF. The DNA for the CDR3 is TGTGCCAGCAGCCTCCGGGACAGGCTATATAATTCACCCCTCCACTTT.

CDR3: CASSLVGGADYGYTF. For the CDR3, the DNA is TGTGCCAGCAGCTTAGTGGGGGGGGCAGACTATGGCTACACCTTC. This sequence joins TRBV7-9 and TRBJ1-2; D perhaps matches TRBD1 (6 bases). V dropped 1 base and J dropped 3 bases, with 12 bases sitting between them. The CDR3 contains 15 residues. Germline V gene sequence: CDR1 SEHNR, CDR2 FQNEAQ (reference sequence). The full variable domain, its missing parts supplied by reference TRBV7-9 and TRBJ1-2, is DTGVSQNPRHKITKRGQNVTFRCDPISEHNRLYWYRQTLGQGPEFLTYFQNEAQLEKSRLLSDRFSAERPKGSFSTLEIQRTEQGDSAMYLCASSLVGGADYGYTFGSGTRLTVV.

This clone was detected once. The V gene is TRBV5-8, the J gene TRBJ2-3; D possibly corresponds to TRBD2 (6 bases). There are 16 residues in the CDR3. Germline V gene sequence: CDR1 SGHTS, CDR2 YDEGEE. V lost 0 bases and J 2 bases, leaving 13 bases between the germline ends. The CDR3 sequence is CASSLGLAEITDTQYF. In DNA form, the CDR3 reads TGTGCCAGCAGCTTGGGTTTAGCGGAGATCACAGATACGCAGTATTTT.